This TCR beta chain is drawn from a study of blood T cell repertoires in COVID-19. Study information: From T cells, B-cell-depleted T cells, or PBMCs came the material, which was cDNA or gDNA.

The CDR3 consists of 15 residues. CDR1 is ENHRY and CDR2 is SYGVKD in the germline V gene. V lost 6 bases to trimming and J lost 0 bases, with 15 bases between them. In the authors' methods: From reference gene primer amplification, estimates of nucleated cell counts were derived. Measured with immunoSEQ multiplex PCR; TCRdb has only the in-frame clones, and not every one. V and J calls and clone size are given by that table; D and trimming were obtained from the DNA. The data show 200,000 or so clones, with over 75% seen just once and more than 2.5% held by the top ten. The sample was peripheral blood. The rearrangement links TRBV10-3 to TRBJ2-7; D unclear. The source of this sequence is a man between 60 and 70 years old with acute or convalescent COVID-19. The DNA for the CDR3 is TGTGCCATCAGGAACCTCGCAGGAAGCTCCTACGAGCAGTACTTC. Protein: CAIRNLAGSSYEQYF.